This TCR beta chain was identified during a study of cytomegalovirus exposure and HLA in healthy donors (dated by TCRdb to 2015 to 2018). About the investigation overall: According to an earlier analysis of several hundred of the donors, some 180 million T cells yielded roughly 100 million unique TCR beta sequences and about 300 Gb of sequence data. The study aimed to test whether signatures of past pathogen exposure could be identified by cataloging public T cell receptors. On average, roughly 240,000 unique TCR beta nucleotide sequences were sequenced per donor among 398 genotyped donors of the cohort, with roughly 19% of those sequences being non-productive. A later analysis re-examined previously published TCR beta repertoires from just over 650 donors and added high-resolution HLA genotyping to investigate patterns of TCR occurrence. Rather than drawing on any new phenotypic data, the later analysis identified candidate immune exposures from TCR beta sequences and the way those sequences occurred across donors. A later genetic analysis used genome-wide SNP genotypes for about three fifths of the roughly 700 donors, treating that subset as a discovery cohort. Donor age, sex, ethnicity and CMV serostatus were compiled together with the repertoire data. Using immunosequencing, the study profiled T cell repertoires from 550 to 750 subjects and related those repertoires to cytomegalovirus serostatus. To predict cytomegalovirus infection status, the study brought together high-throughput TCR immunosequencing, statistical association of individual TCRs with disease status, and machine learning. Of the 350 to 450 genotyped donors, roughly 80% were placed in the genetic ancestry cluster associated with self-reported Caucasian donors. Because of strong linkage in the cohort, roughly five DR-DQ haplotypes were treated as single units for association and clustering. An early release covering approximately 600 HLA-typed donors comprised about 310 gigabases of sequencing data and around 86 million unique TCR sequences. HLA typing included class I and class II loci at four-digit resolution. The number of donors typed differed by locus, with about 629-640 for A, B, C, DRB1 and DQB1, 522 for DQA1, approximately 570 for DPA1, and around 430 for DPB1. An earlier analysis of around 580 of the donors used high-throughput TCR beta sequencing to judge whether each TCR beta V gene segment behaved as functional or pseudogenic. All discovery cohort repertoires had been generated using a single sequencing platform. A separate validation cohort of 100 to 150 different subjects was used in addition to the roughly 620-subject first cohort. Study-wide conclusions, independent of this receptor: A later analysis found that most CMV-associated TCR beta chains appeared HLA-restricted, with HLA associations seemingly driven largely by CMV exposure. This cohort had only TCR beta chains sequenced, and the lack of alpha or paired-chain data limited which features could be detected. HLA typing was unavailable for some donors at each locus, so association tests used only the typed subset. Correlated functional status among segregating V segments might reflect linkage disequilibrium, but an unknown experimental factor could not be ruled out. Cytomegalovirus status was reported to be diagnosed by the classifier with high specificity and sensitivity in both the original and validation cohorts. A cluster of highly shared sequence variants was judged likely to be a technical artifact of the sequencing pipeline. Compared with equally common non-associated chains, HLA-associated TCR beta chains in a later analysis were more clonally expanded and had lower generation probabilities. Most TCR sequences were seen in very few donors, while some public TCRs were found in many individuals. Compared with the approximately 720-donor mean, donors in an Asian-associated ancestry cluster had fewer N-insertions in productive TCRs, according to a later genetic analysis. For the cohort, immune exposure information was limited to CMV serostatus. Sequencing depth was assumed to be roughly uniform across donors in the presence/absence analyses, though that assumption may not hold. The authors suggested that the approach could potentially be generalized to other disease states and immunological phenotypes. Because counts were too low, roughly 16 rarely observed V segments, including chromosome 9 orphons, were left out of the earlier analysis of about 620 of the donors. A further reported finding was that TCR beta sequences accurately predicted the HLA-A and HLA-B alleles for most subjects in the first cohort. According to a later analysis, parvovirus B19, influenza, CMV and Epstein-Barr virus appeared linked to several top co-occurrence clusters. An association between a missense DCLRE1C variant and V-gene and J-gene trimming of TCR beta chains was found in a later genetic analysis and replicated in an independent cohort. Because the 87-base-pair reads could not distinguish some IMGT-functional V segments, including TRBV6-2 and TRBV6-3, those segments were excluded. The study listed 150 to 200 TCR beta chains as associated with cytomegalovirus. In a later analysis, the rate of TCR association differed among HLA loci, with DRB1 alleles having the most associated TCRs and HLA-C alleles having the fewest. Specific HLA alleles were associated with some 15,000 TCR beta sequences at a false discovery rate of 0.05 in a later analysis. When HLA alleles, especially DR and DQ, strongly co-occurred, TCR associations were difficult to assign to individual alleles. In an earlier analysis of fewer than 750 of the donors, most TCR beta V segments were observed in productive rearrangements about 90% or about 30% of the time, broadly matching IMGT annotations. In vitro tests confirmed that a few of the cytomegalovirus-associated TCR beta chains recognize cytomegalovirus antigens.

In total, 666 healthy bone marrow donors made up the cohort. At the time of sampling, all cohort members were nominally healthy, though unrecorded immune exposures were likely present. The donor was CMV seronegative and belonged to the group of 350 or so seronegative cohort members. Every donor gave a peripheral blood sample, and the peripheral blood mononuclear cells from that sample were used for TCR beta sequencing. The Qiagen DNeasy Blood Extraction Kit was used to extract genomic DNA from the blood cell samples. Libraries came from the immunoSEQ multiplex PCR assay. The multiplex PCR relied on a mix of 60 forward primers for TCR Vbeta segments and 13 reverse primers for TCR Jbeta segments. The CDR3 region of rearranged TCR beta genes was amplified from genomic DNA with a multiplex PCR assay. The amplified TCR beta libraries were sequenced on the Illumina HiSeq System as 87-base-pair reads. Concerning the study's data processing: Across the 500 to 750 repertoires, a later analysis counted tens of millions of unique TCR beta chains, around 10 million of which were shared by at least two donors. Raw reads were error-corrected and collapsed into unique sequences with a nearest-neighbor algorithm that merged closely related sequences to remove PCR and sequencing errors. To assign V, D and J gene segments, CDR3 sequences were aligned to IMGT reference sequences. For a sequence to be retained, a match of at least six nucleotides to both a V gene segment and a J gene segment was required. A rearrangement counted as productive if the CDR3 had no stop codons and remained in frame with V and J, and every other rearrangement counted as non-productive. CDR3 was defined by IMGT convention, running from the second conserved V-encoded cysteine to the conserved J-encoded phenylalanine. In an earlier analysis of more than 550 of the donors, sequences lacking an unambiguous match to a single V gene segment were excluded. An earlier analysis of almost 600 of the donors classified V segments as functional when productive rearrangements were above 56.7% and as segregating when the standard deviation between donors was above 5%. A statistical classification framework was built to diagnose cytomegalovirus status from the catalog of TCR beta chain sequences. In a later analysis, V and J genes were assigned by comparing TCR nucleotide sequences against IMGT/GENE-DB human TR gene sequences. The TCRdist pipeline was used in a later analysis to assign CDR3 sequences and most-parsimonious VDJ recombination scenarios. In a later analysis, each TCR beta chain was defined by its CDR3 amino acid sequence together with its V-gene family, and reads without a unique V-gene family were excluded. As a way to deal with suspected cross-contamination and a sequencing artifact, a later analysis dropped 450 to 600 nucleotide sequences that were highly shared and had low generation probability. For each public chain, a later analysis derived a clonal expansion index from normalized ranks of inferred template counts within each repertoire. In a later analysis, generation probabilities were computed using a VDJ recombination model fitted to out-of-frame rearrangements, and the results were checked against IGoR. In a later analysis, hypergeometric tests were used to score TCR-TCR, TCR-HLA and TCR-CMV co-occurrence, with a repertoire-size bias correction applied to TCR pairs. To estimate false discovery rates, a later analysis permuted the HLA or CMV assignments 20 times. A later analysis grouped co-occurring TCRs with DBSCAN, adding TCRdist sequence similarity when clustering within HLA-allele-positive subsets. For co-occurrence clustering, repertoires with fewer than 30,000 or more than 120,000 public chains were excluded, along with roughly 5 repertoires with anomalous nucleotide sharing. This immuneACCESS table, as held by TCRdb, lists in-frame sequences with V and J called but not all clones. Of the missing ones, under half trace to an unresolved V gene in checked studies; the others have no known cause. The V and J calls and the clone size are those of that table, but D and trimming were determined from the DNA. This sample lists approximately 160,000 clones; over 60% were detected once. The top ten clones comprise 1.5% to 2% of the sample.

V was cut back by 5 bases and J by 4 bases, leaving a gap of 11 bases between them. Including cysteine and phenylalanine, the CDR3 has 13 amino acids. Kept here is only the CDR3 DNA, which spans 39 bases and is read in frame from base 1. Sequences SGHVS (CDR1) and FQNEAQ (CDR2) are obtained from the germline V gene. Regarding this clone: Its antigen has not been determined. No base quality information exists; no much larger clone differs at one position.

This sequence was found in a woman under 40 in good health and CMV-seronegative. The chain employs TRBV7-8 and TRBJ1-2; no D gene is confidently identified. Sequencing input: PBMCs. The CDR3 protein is CASSATVSYGYTF. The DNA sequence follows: TGTGCCAGCAGCGCCACAGTCAGCTATGGCTACACCTTC.